The 2 T cell receptor beta chains given below trace back to one sample, sequenced in a study of sequential checkpoint blockade in melanoma. Treatment defined: randomized to nivolumab then ipilimumab (arm A) or the reverse (arm B). Assay: immunoSEQ multiplex PCR; the TCRdb copy retains only in-frame clones and omits some. The sample carries over 25,000 clones, more than 65% recorded once. This specimen consisted of CD8+ T cells sorted from blood (inferred from file names), obtained from a patient given nivolumab and ipilimumab in sequence. Source of these receptors: a human donor with melanoma.

The CDR3 loop reads CASSVARETPYEQYF. The CDR3 DNA sequence: TGTGCCAGCAGCGTAGCGCGGGAGACCCCCTACGAGCAGTACTTC. This chain joins TRBV9 and TRBJ2-7; 7 bases are a match to TRBD2. This CDR3 is built from 15 residues. The germline CDR1 and CDR2 sequences are SGDLS and YYNGEE. Unmatched junction bases numbered 5, after V lost 0 bases and J lost 2 bases.

The V call is TRBV2, the J call TRBJ2-7; D is unclear. This CDR3 region has 10 residues. Deletions cut 6 bases from V and 3 bases from J, with 3 bases between. From germline, CDR1 is SNHLY and CDR2 FYNNEI. The CDR3 DNA is TGTGCCAGCAGGTACTACGAGCAGTACTTC. It specifies CASRYYEQYF. The whole variable domain, remainder taken from reference TRBV2 and TRBJ2-7, is EPEVTQTPSHQVTQMGQEVILRCVPISNHLYFYWYRQILGQKVEFLVSFYNNEISEKSEIFDDQFSVERPDGSNFTLKIRSTKLEDSAMYFCASRYYEQYFGPGTRLTVT.